The following is a T cell receptor (beta chain) sequence with its context. The target of this receptor is not known. No much larger clonotype is one base removed from it; base qualities were not supplied. TCRbeta CDR3 regions were amplified from genomic DNA using the immunoSEQ Assay, a bias-controlled multiplex PCR. Under the source paper's analysis protocol: Nucleated cell counts per sample were estimated from amplification of reference gene primers within the assay. To quantify the absolute abundance of each unique TCRbeta CDR3 rearrangement, sequence reads were collapsed and filtered. For each sample, productive Simpson clonality was calculated as the square root of Simpson's diversity index over productive rearrangements. TCRdb limited this immuneACCESS table to in-frame rearrangements with V and J called. A share of clones is missing; checked studies link under half to unresolved V genes, and the rest is unexplained. V and J calls and clone size are copied from that table; D and trimming were computed from the DNA. In all, the sample holds around 250,000 clones, and about four fifths of those were seen once. Of the sample, about 4.4% falls within the top ten clones.

Including the terminal cysteine and phenylalanine, the CDR3 comprises 12 residues. The DNA shown is the 36-base CDR3, in frame from base 1. V and J are truncated by 11 bases and 7 bases respectively, leaving an intervening sequence of 17 bases. The germline V gene supplies CDR1 SNHLY and CDR2 FYNNEI. This sample is part of a study of blood T cell repertoires in COVID-19 (dated by TCRdb to the early 2020s). With respect to the entire study: Samples covering the acute and convalescent phases of COVID-19 were provided by collaborators in the United States, Italy and Spain. A freely available public database, intended as a resource for researchers studying the immune response to SARS-CoV-2, is where the repertoires were released. The samples were drawn from the first 160 participants of the ongoing ImmuneRACE study and from roughly 1,300 subjects provided by 6 global collaborators. Sample metadata almost always included a de-identified subject ID, COVID-19 status, age in years and sex. Subjects who had been exposed to COVID-19, were actively infected with it, or had recovered from it provided the deeply sampled blood TCRbeta repertoires that made up the dataset. The prospective study material was composed of cDNA or gDNA derived from T cells, B-cell-depleted T cells, or PBMCs. Where available, HLA class I and class II types were obtained from metadata supplied by the sample provider rather than from assay-based typing.

Broad study findings and their caveats: The amount of clinical and demographic metadata varied by source and participant and was provided uncurated.

The collaborating institutions used their own protocols to collect whole blood in K2EDTA tubes. For TCRbeta analysis, collaborators shipped samples as frozen whole blood, isolated PBMCs, or DNA extracted from either of those sample types. The source is a man aged 50 to 59 with active or convalescent COVID-19. The rearranged segments are TRBV2 and TRBJ1-1; a confident D gene designation cannot be given. The sequenced sample was peripheral blood. In nucleotide form, the sequence is TGTGCCTCGCGGCGGCTTTTGCTTGAAGCTTTCTTT. Its protein reads: CASRRLLLEAFF.